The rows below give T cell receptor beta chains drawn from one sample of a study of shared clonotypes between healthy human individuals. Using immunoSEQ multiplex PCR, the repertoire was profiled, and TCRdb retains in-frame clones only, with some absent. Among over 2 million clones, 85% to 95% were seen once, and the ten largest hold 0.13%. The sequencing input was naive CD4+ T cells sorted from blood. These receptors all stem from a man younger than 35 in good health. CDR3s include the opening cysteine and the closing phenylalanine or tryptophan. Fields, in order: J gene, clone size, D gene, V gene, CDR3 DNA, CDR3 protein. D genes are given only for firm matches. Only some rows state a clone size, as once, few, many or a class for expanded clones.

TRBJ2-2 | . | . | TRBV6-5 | TGTGCCAGCAGTCAACCTCAACTCCACACCGGGGAGCTGTTTTTT | CASSQPQLHTGELFF
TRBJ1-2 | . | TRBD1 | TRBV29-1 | TGCAGCGTTAGGGACAGGGGAGGGTATGGCTACACCTTC | CSVRDRGGYGYTF
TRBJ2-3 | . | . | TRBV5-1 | TGCGCCAGCAGCTTGGGCGGGGTCGGCACAGATACGCAGTATTTT | CASSLGGVGTDTQYF
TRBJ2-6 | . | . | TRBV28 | TGTGCCAGCATGGAGGAACTAAGCTCTGGGGCCAACGTCCTGACTTTC | CASMEELSSGANVLTF
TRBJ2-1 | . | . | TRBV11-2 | TGTGCCAGCAGCTTAGACAGTTTCTCCTACAATGAGCAGTTCTTC | CASSLDSFSYNEQFF
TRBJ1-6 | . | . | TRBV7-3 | TGTGCCAGCAGCTTGGAAGGTTATAATTCACCCCTCCACTTT | CASSLEGYNSPLHF
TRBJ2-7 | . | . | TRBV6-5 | TGTGCCAGCAAACCGCAGGCCCCTGGCGAGCAGTACTTC | CASKPQAPGEQYF
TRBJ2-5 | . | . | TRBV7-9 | TGTGCCAGCAGCTTACAGAAGGGAAACCAAGAGACCCAGTACTTC | CASSLQKGNQETQYF
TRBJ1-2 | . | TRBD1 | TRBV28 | TGTGCCAGCAGAGGAGGGGGCAACTATGGCTACACCTTC | CASRGGGNYGYTF
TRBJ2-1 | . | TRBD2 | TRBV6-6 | TGTGCCAGCAGAGCCTGGCTAGCGGGGCCCAATGAGCAGTTCTTC | CASRAWLAGPNEQFF
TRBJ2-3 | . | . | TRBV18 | TGTGCCAGCTCTCCTAGACAGCAAGATACGCAGTATTTT | CASSPRQQDTQYF
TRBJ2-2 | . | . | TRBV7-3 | TGTGCCAGCAGCTTAATTCCCACAGGGCTGAACACCGGGGAGCTGTTTTTT | CASSLIPTGLNTGELFF
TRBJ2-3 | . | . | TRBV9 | TGTGCCAGCAGCGTAGCTACCGGTACTACACTATTTACGCAGTATTTT | CASSVATGTTLFTQYF
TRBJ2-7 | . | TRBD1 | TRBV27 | TGTGCCAGCAGTTTATCGTACGGGACAGGATACGAGCAGTACTTC | CASSLSYGTGYEQYF
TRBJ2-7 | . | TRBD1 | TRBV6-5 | TGTGCCAGCAGTTTGGGACAGCTCTACGAGCAGTACTTC | CASSLGQLYEQYF
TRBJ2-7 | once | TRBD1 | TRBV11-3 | TGTGCCAGCAGCTTAGCGGGGACAGGGGGCAGCGAGCAGTACTTC | CASSLAGTGGSEQYF
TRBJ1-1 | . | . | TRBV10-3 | TGTGCCGTACAAAGAAAAGGTAACACTGAAGCTTTCTTT | CAVQRKGNTEAFF
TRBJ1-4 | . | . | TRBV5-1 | TGCGCCAGCAGGAGGCAGGATAATGAAAAACTGTTTTTT | CASRRQDNEKLFF
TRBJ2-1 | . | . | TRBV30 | TGTGCCTGGGCCCCCAATCCTTACAATGAGCAGTTCTTC | CAWAPNPYNEQFF
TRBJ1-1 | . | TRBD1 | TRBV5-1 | TGCGCCAGCAGCTTACAGGGGGCCCTGAACACTGAAGCTTTCTTT | CASSLQGALNTEAFF
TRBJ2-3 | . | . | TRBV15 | TGTGCCACCAGCAGCCTCTTGGGCACAGATACGCAGTATTTT | CATSSLLGTDTQYF
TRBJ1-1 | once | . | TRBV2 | TGTGCCAGCAGTGTGGACGGGGGGCTGGGAGCTTTCTTT | CASSVDGGLGAFF
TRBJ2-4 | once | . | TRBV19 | TGTGCCAGTAGTATAGGGAGTGGACTTACCAAAAACATTCAGTACTTC | CASSIGSGLTKNIQYF
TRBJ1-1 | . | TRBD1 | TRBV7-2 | TGTGCCAGCTCGACAGGGTTGAACACTGAAGCTTTCTTT | CASSTGLNTEAFF
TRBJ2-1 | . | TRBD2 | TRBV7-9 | TGTGCCAGCAGCTTCGGGACTAGCGGGAGTTCTGAGCAGTTCTTC | CASSFGTSGSSEQFF
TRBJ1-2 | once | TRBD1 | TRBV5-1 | TGCGCCAGCAGCTGGACAGGGGAATATGGCTACACCTTC | CASSWTGEYGYTF
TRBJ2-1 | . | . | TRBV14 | TGTGCCAGCAGCCAGCGGATAGGTGTGGATGAGCAGTTCTTC | CASSQRIGVDEQFF
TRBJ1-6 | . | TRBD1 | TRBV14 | TGTGCCAGCAGCCAAGTGACAGGGGGCTCCTATAATTCACCCCTCCACTTT | CASSQVTGGSYNSPLHF
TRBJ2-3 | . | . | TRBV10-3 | TGTGCCATCAGCGACAGGTTTAGCACAGATACGCAGTATTTT | CAISDRFSTDTQYF
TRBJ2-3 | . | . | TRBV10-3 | TGTGCCATCAGTGAGGGGGGAACGAACGCAGATACGCAGTATTTT | CAISEGGTNADTQYF
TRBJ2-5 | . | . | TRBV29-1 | TGCAGCGTTGCTCTCCAAGAGACCCAGTACTTC | CSVALQETQYF
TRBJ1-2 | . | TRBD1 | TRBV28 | TGTGCCAGCAGTTCTCCTCTCGGGACAGGGGCCCGCTATGGCTACACCTTC | CASSSPLGTGARYGYTF
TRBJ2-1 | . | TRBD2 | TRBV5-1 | TGCGCCAGCAGCGGAGCCGGGACTAACAACAATGAGCAGTTCTTC | CASSGAGTNNNEQFF
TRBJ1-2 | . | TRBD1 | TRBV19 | TGTGCCAGCGACAGGGGGCTTGGGGATGGCTACACCTTC | CASDRGLGDGYTF
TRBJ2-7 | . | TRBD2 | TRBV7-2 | TGTGCCAGCAGCGGCAGGACTAGCGGTGACGAGCAGTACTTC | CASSGRTSGDEQYF
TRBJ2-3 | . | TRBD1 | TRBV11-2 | TGTGCCAGCAGCCCCCAACTACAGGGGGCTACGCAGTATTTT | CASSPQLQGATQYF
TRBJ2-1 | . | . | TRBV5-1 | TGCGCCAGCAGCTTGGCGCTAGCGTACTACAATGAGCAGTTCTTC | CASSLALAYYNEQFF
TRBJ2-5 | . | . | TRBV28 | TGTGCCAGCACGGACCTTAGTCCAGAGACCCAGTACTTC | CASTDLSPETQYF
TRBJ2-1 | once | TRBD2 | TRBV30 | TGTGCCTGGAGTAGGCTAGCGGGGACCAATGAGCAGTTCTTC | CAWSRLAGTNEQFF
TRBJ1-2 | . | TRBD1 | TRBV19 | TGTGCCAGTAGTATACCCTGGACAGGGACCAACTATGGCTACACCTTC | CASSIPWTGTNYGYTF
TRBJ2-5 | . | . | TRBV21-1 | TGTGCCAGCACCCCGCGCGGGCCTCAAGAGACCCAGTACTTC | CASTPRGPQETQYF
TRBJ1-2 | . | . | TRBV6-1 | TGTGCCAGCAGTAATTCAGGGGCTGGTTACGGCTACACCTTC | CASSNSGAGYGYTF
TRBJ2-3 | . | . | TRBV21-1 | TGTGCCAGCAGCATTCAGGGAGATACAGATACGCAGTATTTT | CASSIQGDTDTQYF
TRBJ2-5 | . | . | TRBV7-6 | TGTGCCAGCAGCTTACCTGGGGAAGAGACCCAGTACTTC | CASSLPGEETQYF
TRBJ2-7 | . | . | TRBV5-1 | TGCGCCAGCAGCTTGGGGCAGCTTGGAGAGCAGTACTTC | CASSLGQLGEQYF
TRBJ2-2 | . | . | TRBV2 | TGTGCCAGCACCGGGAGCACCACCGGGGAGCTGTTTTTT | CASTGSTTGELFF
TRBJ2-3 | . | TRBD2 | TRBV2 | TGTGCCAGCAGGACCAGCCTAGCGGGAACTATCGATGATACGCAGTATTTT | CASRTSLAGTIDDTQYF
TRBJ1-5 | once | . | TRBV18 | TGTGCCAGCTCACCCTACCGCAATCAGCCCCAGCATTTT | CASSPYRNQPQHF
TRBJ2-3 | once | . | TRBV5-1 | TGCGCCAGCAGCTTCCTGACCGACAGCCCCGATACGCAGTATTTT | CASSFLTDSPDTQYF
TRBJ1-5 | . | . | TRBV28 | TGTGCCAGCAGTCTCCCAGGTCAGCCCCAGCATTTT | CASSLPGQPQHF
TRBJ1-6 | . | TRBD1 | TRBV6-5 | TGTGCCAGCAGCAACCGGGACAGAGGCCCCCTCCACTTT | CASSNRDRGPLHF
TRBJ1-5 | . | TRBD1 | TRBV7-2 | TGTGCCAGCAGCTTTGACAGGGGGTTCAATCAGCCCCAGCATTTT | CASSFDRGFNQPQHF
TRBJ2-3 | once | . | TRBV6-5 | TGTGCCAGCAGTATGACTGATCGATCCAGGGGTACGCAGTATTTT | CASSMTDRSRGTQYF